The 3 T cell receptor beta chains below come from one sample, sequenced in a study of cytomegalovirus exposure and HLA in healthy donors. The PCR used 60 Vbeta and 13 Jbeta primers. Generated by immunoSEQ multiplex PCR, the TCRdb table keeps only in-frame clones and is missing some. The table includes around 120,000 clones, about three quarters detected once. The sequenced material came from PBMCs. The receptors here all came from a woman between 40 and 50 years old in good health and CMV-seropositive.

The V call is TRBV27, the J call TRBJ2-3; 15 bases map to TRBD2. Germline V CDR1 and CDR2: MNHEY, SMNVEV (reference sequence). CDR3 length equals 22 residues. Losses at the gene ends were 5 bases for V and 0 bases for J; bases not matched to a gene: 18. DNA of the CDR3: TGTGCCAGCAGTCCCCGGATATCGGGACTAGCGGGGGGTCATACTAGCACAGATACGCAGTATTTT. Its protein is CASSPRISGLAGGHTSTDTQYF.

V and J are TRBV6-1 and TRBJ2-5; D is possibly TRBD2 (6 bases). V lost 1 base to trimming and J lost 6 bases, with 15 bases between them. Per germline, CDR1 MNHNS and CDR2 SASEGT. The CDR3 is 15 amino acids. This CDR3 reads CASSEVGGRAKTQYF. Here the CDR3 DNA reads TGTGCCAGCAGTGAAGTCGGGGGTCGAGCGAAGACCCAGTACTTC.

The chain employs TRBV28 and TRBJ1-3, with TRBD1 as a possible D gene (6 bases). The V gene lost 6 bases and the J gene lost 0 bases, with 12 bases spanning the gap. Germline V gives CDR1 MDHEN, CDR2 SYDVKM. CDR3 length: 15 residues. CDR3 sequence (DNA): TGTGCCAGCAGCCCGCCACAGGGCTCTGGAAACACCATATATTTT. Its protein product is CASSPPQGSGNTIYF.